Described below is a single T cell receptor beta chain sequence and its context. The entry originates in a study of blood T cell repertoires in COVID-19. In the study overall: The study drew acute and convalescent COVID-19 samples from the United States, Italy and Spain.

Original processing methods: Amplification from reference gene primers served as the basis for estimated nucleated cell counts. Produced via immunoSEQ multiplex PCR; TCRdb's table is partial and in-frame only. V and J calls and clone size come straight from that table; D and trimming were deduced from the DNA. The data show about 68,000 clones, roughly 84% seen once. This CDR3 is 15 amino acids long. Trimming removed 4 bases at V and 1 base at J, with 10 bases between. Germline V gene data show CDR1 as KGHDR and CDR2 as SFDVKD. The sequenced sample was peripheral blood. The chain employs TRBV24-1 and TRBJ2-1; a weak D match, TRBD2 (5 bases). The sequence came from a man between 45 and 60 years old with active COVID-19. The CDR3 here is CATSDRGLSYNEQFF. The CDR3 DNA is TGTGCCACCAGTGACAGAGGACTTTCCTACAATGAGCAGTTCTTC.